This is a list of T cell receptor beta chains from one sample in a study of shared clonotypes between healthy human individuals. TCRdb keeps only in-frame clones here, not all; method: immunoSEQ multiplex PCR. This sample has about 2.4 million clones; roughly 93% occur once, and the top ten carry about 0.38%. What was sequenced was naive CD4+ T cells from PBMCs. These receptors all come from a man younger than 35 in good health. Some clones in this sample may be carry-over from other donors' samples. CDR3s include the opening cysteine and the closing phenylalanine or tryptophan. The D gene is left open where the match is weak. Where a row states a size, it is once, few, many or the class of an expanded clone; other rows omit it.

clone_size | j_call | d_call | v_call | cdr3_nt | cdr3_aa
. | TRBJ2-1 | TRBD2 | TRBV2 | TGTGCCAGCAGTGAGATTACAGGACTAGCGGGAGGGAATGAGCAGTTCTTC | CASSEITGLAGGNEQFF
. | TRBJ2-5 | TRBD2 | TRBV11-2 | TGTGCCAGCAGCTTTAATCCGGGACTAGCGGAACAAGAGACCCAGTACTTC | CASSFNPGLAEQETQYF
. | TRBJ2-3 | TRBD2 | TRBV4-2 | TGTGCCAGCAGCCTCATCGGACTAGCGGGAATCGTAGATACGCAGTATTTT | CASSLIGLAGIVDTQYF
once | TRBJ2-6 | . | TRBV5-5 | TGTGCCAGCAGCTTGGCAGGTGCTGGGGCCAACGTCCTGACTTTC | CASSLAGAGANVLTF
. | TRBJ2-5 | TRBD2 | TRBV9 | TGTGCCAGCAGCGTAGCCAGCGGGAGGAAAGAGACCCAGTACTTC | CASSVASGRKETQYF
. | TRBJ1-5 | . | TRBV23-1 | TGCGCCAGCAGTCAATTTAAGCAGCGGCGGGCCAAGTGGCGAGCCCAGCATTTT | CASSQFKQRRAKWRAQHF
. | TRBJ2-1 | TRBD2 | TRBV28 | TGTGCCAGCTCCATGGGGGGGACGGCCTACAATGAGCAGTTCTTC | CASSMGGTAYNEQFF
. | TRBJ1-4 | TRBD1 | TRBV5-1 | TGCGCCAGCAGCGGAGGGACAGGGATGGGGAAACTGTTTTTT | CASSGGTGMGKLFF
. | TRBJ2-5 | . | TRBV9 | TGTGCCAGCAGCTTCTCCGGAGGAGCGGGCCAAGAGACCCAGTACTTC | CASSFSGGAGQETQYF
. | TRBJ2-1 | . | TRBV25-1 | TGTGCCAGCAGTGTCCCTAGCTACAATGAGCAGTTCTTC | CASSVPSYNEQFF
. | TRBJ2-7 | . | TRBV23-1 | TGCGCCAGCAGCGGGGATCTCGACGGGGGCTGGGGCGAGCAGTACTTC | CASSGDLDGGWGEQYF
. | TRBJ1-2 | . | TRBV27 | TGTGCCAGCAGTTTTCGGGACGGCCGCTATGGCTACACCTTC | CASSFRDGRYGYTF
. | TRBJ2-2 | . | TRBV6-1 | TGTGCCAGCAGTGAACCCTCCGTCGTGGGAGGCGGGGAGCTGTTTTTT | CASSEPSVVGGGELFF
. | TRBJ1-5 | . | TRBV2 | TGTGCCAGCAGAGGGCAGTTATATAGCAATCAGCCCCAGCATTTT | CASRGQLYSNQPQHF
once | TRBJ2-7 | TRBD1 | TRBV28 | TGTGCCAGCACCCTCCCAGGCAGGGGGAGTTTCGGCTACGAGCAGTACTTC | CASTLPGRGSFGYEQYF
. | TRBJ2-2 | TRBD2 | TRBV30 | TGTGCCTGGACCTTGCCGGGCGGGGGGGTCATGGGCACCGGGGAGCTGTTTTTT | CAWTLPGGGVMGTGELFF
. | TRBJ1-1 | . | TRBV5-1 | TGCGCCAGCAGCATCGGGGCTTTGGCTGAAGCTTTCTTT | CASSIGALAEAFF
. | TRBJ2-1 | . | TRBV9 | TGTGCCAGCAGCGTAGGAGGCAGGGGGGCCTACAATGAGCAGTTCTTC | CASSVGGRGAYNEQFF
. | TRBJ1-2 | TRBD1 | TRBV5-1 | TGCGCCAGCAGCTTGGCCGGGACAGGGGAGGGCGGCTACACCTTC | CASSLAGTGEGGYTF
once | TRBJ2-1 | TRBD2 | TRBV25-1 | TGTGCCAGCAGTGAATCAGGACTAGCGGGGAACAATGAGCAGTTCTTC | CASSESGLAGNNEQFF
. | TRBJ1-1 | . | TRBV28 | TGTGCCAGCAGTTCTCCACCTCTGGGGACGATAGAAGCTTTCTTT | CASSSPPLGTIEAFF
. | TRBJ2-1 | TRBD2 | TRBV5-1 | TGCGCCAGCAGCCCGCGGGAGGGGGCGAGTTACAATGAGCAGTTCTTC | CASSPREGASYNEQFF
. | TRBJ2-3 | TRBD2 | TRBV5-1 | TGCGCCAGCAGCATGGGCACTAGCGGCACAGATACGCAGTATTTT | CASSMGTSGTDTQYF
. | TRBJ2-5 | . | TRBV5-4 | TGTGCCAGCAGGGCCAGGACAGAGGAGACCCAGTACTTC | CASRARTEETQYF
. | TRBJ2-7 | . | TRBV4-1 | TGCGCCAGCAGCCAAACAGGGCTCTCCCACGAGCAGTACTTC | CASSQTGLSHEQYF
. | TRBJ2-7 | . | TRBV7-3 | TGTGCCAGCAGTCCCGACCCACATTGGCACGAGCAGTACTTC | CASSPDPHWHEQYF
. | TRBJ2-2 | . | TRBV6-5 | TGTGCCAGCAGCTTAGACAACGCGAACACCGGGGAGCTGTTTTTT | CASSLDNANTGELFF
. | TRBJ2-3 | . | TRBV27 | TGTGCCAGCAGGGGGTGGGGTGTCGGCACAGATACGCAGTATTTT | CASRGWGVGTDTQYF
. | TRBJ2-7 | . | TRBV9 | TGTGCCAGCAGCGGGCCTGCCGGGAGATCCGGCGAGCAGTACTTC | CASSGPAGRSGEQYF
. | TRBJ2-5 | . | TRBV5-1 | TGCGCCAGCAGCCCGGACAGTGCCTACTTAGAGACCCAGTACTTC | CASSPDSAYLETQYF
. | TRBJ2-3 | . | TRBV5-4 | TGTGCCAGCACCCCCCAGGGCGGAATCGGATCTGCAGATACGCAGTATTTT | CASTPQGGIGSADTQYF
. | TRBJ2-2 | . | TRBV19 | TGTGCCAGTAGTATCACGGACTTAGACACCGGGGAGCTGTTTTTT | CASSITDLDTGELFF
. | TRBJ2-1 | TRBD2 | TRBV11-2 | TGTGCCAGCGGCGCGACTAGCGGTACTAATGAGCAGTTCTTC | CASGATSGTNEQFF
. | TRBJ2-7 | . | TRBV18 | TGTGCCAGCTCCCCGACTGCCGCCGTTCTTTACGAGCAGTACTTC | CASSPTAAVLYEQYF
. | TRBJ1-1 | . | TRBV19 | TGTGCCAGTAGTATAACCCCCCAGGGAAGGGCCACTGAAGCTTTCTTT | CASSITPQGRATEAFF
once | TRBJ2-1 | . | TRBV4-3 | TGCGCCAGCAGCCAAGAGTCTACGAATTACTACAATGAGCAGTTCTTC | CASSQESTNYYNEQFF
. | TRBJ1-5 | . | TRBV7-3 | TGTGCCAGCAGTCATTGGGGTCGAGGCCAGCCCCAGCATTTT | CASSHWGRGQPQHF
. | TRBJ1-5 | TRBD1 | TRBV28 | TGTGCCAGCAGTTTATTCGGACAGGGGGACCAGCCCCAGCATTTT | CASSLFGQGDQPQHF
. | TRBJ2-3 | . | TRBV15 | TGTGCCACCAGCACCGGACAACCCACAGATACGCAGTATTTT | CATSTGQPTDTQYF
. | TRBJ1-2 | . | TRBV20-1 | TGCAGTGTAGCGACCTTTTATGGCTACACCTTC | CSVATFYGYTF
once | TRBJ2-7 | TRBD1 | TRBV7-9 | TGTGCCAGCACTTTGGACGGGACAGGAGCCTACGAGCAGTACTTC | CASTLDGTGAYEQYF
. | TRBJ1-4 | TRBD1 | TRBV10-1 | TGCGCCAGCAGATTTGACCGGGACAGGGCGTCAACTAATGAAAAACTGTTTTTT | CASRFDRDRASTNEKLFF
. | TRBJ1-5 | . | TRBV5-6 | TGTGCCAGCAGCTTGGACGTTCAGCCCCAGCATTTT | CASSLDVQPQHF
few | TRBJ1-5 | . | TRBV10-3 | TGTGCCATCAGCGGGTCAGATCAGCCCCAGCATTTT | CAISGSDQPQHF
. | TRBJ2-1 | TRBD2 | TRBV4-2 | TGTGCCAGCAGCCTACTAGCGGGGAACCTCGACTACAATGAGCAGTTCTTC | CASSLLAGNLDYNEQFF
few | TRBJ1-1 | . | TRBV5-1 | TGCGCCAGCAGCTGGCAAATGGGGGAAGGAAACACTGAAGCTTTCTTT | CASSWQMGEGNTEAFF
. | TRBJ2-6 | TRBD1 | TRBV7-9 | TGTGCCAGCAGCCTAAACAGGGGGCTCCGGGGGGCCAACGTCCTGACTTTC | CASSLNRGLRGANVLTF
. | TRBJ2-3 | TRBD2 | TRBV9 | TGTGCCAGCAGCGCCACTAGCGGGAGGGCAGATACGCAGTATTTT | CASSATSGRADTQYF
. | TRBJ2-3 | TRBD2 | TRBV5-1 | TGCGCCAGCAGCCCGGGACTAGCGGCCCCCACAGATACGCAGTATTTT | CASSPGLAAPTDTQYF
. | TRBJ2-7 | TRBD2 | TRBV30 | TGTGCCTGGAGCCTAGCGGGAGGGTACGAGCAGTACTTC | CAWSLAGGYEQYF
. | TRBJ1-4 | . | TRBV28 | TGTGCCAGCAGCCTGGGGGGGATATCTAATGAAAAACTGTTTTTT | CASSLGGISNEKLFF
. | TRBJ2-7 | . | TRBV5-6 | TGTGCCAGCAGCCCGAGGGACGTATACGAGCAGTACTTC | CASSPRDVYEQYF
once | TRBJ2-3 | . | TRBV5-1 | TGCGCCAGCAGCTGGAGTCGACCCCCCACAGATACGCAGTATTTT | CASSWSRPPTDTQYF